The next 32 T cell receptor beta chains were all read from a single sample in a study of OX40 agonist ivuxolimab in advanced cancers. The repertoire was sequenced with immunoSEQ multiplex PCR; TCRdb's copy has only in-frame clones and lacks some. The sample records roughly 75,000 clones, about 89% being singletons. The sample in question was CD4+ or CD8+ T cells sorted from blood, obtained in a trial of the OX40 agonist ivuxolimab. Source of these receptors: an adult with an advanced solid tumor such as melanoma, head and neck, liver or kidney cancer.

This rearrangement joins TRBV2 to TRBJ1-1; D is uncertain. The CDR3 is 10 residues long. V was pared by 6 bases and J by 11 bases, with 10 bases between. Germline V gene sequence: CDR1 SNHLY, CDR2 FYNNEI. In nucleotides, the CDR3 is TGTGCCAGCAGAGGTAGCCCGGCTTTCTTT. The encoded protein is CASRGSPAFF.

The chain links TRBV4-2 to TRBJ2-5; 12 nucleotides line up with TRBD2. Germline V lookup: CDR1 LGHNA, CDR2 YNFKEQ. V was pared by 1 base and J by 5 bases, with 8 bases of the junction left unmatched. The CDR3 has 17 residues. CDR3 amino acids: CASSQGWLAGGPETQYF. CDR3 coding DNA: TGTGCCAGCAGCCAAGGCTGGCTAGCGGGAGGGCCGGAGACCCAGTACTTC.

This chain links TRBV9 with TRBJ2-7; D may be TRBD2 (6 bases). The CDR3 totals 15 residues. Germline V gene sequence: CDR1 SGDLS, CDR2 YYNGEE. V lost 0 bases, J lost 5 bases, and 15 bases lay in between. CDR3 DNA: TGTGCCAGCAGCGTAGCTCTTGGGGGGAAGGACGAGCAGTACTTC. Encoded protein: CASSVALGGKDEQYF. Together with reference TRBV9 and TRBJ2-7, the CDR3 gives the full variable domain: DSGVTQTPKHLITATGQRVTLRCSPRSGDLSVYWYQQSLDQGLQFLIQYYNGEERAKGNILERFSAQQFPDLHSELNLSSLELGDSALYFCASSVALGGKDEQYFGPGTRLTVT.

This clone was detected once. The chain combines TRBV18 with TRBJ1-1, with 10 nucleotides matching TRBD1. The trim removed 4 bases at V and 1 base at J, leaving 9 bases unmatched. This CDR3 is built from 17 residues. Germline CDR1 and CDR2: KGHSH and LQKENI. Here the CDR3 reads CASSRQGATSKNTEAFF. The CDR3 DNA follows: TGTGCCAGCTCACGACAGGGGGCGACCTCCAAGAACACTGAAGCTTTCTTT.

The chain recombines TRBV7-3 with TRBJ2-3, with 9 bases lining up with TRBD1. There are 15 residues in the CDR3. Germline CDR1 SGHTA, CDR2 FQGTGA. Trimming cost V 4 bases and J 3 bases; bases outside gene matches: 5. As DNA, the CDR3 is TGTGCCAGCAGCTCCGGGACAGGGTCGACAGATACGCAGTATTTT. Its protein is CASSSGTGSTDTQYF.

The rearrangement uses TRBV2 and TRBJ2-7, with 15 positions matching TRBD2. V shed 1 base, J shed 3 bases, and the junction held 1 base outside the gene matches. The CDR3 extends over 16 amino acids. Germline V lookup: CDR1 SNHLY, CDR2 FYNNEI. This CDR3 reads CASSEGTSGRVYEQYF. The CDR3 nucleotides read TGTGCCAGCAGTGAAGGGACTAGCGGGAGGGTCTACGAGCAGTACTTC.

The CDR3 nucleotides are TGTGCCAGCAGCTTACAGACCTATGGCTACACCTTC. It specifies CASSLQTYGYTF. The chain combines TRBV7-9 with TRBJ1-2; D ambiguous. The germline V and J ends were trimmed by 2 bases and 4 bases, with 5 bases remaining between them. This CDR3 is 12 amino acids long. Germline assignment: CDR1 SEHNR and CDR2 FQNEAQ (reference sequence).

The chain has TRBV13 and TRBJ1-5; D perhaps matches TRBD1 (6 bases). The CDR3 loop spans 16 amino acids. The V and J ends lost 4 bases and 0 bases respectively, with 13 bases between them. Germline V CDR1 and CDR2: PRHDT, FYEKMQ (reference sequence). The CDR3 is CASSYRGGLSNQPQHF. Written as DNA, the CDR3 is TGTGCCAGCAGCTATAGGGGGGGCCTTAGCAATCAGCCCCAGCATTTT. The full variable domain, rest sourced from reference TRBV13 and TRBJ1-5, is AAGVIQSPRHLIKEKRETATLKCYPIPRHDTVYWYQQGPGQDPQFLISFYEKMQSDKGSIPDRFSAQQFSDYHSELNMSSLELGDSALYFCASSYRGGLSNQPQHFGDGTRLSIL.

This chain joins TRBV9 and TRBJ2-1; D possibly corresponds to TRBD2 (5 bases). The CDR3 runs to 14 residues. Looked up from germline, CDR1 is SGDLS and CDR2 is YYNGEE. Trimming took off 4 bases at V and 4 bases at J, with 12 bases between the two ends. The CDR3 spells CASSSPGGYNEQFF. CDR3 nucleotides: TGTGCCAGCAGCTCCCCGGGCGGGTACAATGAGCAGTTCTTC.

For the CDR3, the DNA is TGTGCCAGCAGTTTAATGCGGATCCCTAGCACAGATACGCAGTATTTT. As protein: CASSLMRIPSTDTQYF. The chain has TRBV27 and TRBJ2-3; no reliable D call. CDR1 is MNHEY and CDR2 is SMNVEV in the germline V gene (reference sequence). The CDR3 covers 16 residues. The germline V and J ends were trimmed by 2 bases and 0 bases, with 12 bases remaining between them.

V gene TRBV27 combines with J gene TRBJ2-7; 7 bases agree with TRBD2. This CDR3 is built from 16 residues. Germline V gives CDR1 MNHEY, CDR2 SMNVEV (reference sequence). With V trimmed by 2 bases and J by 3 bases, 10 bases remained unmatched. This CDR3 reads CASSLELATTYYEQYF. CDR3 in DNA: TGTGCCAGCAGTTTAGAACTAGCGACGACGTACTACGAGCAGTACTTC.

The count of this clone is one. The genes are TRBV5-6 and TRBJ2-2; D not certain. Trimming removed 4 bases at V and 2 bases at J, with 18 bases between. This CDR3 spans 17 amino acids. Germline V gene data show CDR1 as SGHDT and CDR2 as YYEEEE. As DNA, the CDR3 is TGTGCCAGCAGCCGACTTAGCAAATGGTCAAACACCGGGGAGCTGTTTTTT. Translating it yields CASSRLSKWSNTGELFF.

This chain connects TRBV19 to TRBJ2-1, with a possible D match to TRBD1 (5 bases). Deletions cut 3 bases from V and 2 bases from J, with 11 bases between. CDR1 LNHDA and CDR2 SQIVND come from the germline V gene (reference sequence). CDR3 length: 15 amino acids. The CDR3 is CASSITAGTYNEQFF. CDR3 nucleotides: TGTGCCAGTAGTATTACGGCAGGGACCTACAATGAGCAGTTCTTC.

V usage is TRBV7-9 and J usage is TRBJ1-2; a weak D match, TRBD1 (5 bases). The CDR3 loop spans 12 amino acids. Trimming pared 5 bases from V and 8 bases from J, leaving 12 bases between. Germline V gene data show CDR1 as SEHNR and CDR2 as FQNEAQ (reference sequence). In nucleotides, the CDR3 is TGTGCCAGCAGCCGCGGGACCGACGGCTACACCTTC. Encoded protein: CASSRGTDGYTF.

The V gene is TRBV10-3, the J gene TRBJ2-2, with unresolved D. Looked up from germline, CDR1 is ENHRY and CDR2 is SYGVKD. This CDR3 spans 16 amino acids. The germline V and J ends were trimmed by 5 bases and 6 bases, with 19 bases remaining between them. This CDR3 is CAISPFSGILAGELFF. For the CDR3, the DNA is TGTGCCATCAGTCCTTTCTCCGGAATCCTGGCCGGGGAGCTGTTTTTT.

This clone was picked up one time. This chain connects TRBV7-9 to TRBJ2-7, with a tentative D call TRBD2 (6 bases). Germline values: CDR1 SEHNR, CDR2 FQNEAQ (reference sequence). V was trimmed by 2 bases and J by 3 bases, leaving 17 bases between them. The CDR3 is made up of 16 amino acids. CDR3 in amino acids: CASSLMVGGKSYEQYF. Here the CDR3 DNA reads TGTGCCAGCAGCTTAATGGTAGGAGGGAAAAGCTACGAGCAGTACTTC.

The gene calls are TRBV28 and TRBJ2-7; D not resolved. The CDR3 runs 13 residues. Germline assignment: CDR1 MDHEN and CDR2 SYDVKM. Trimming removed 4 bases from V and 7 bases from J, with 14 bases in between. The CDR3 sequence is CASSSTAPGEQYF. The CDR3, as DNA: TGTGCCAGCAGTTCCACGGCTCCCGGGGAGCAGTACTTC.

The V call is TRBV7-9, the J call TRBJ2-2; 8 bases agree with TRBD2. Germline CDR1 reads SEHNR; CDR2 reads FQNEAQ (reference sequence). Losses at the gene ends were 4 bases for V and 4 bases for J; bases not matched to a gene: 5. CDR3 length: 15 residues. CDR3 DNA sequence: TGTGCCAGCAGCTCACGCGGGGGGTTCACCGGGGAGCTGTTTTTT. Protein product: CASSSRGGFTGELFF.

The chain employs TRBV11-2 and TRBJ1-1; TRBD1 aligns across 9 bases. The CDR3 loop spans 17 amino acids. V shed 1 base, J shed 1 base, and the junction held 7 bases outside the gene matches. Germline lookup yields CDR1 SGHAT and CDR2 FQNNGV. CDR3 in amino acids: CASSLANRGRGNTEAFF. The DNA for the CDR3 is TGTGCCAGCAGCTTAGCTAACAGGGGGCGCGGGAACACTGAAGCTTTCTTT.

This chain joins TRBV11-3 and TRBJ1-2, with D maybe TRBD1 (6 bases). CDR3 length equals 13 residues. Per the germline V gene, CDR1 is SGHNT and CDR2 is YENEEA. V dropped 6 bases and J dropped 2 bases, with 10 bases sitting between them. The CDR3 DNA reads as TGTGCCAGCAGATGGGACACCAACTATGGCTACACCTTC. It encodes CASRWDTNYGYTF.

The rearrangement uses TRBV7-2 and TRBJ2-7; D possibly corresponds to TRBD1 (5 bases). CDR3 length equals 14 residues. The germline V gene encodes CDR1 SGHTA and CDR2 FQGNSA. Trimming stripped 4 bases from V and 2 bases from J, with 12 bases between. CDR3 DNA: TGTGCCAGCAGCTCCAGGACACATCCCTACGAGCAGTACTTC. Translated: CASSSRTHPYEQYF. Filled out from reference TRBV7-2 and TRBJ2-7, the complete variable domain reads GAGVSQSPSNKVTEKGKDVELRCDPISGHTALYWYRQSLGQGLEFLIYFQGNSAPDKSGLPSDRFSAERTGGSVSTLTIQRTQQEDSAVYLCASSSRTHPYEQYFGPGTRLTVT.

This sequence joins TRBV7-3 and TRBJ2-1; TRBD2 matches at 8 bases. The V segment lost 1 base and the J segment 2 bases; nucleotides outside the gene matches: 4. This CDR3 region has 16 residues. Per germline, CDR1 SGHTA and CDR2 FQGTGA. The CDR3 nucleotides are TGTGCCAGCAGCTTAAGAGCGGGAGCCACCTACAATGAGCAGTTCTTC. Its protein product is CASSLRAGATYNEQFF. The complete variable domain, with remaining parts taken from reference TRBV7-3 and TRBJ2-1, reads GAGVSQTPSNKVTEKGKYVELRCDPISGHTALYWYRQSLGQGPEFLIYFQGTGAADDSGLPNDRFFAVRPEGSVSTLKIQRTERGDSAVYLCASSLRAGATYNEQFFGPGTRLTVL.

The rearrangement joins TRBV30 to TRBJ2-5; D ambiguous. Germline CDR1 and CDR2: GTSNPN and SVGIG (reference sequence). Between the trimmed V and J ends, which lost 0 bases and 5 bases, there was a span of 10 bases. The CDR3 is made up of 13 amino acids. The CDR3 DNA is TGTGCCTGGAGTGTAACGGAGTGGGAGACCCAGTACTTC. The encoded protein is CAWSVTEWETQYF.

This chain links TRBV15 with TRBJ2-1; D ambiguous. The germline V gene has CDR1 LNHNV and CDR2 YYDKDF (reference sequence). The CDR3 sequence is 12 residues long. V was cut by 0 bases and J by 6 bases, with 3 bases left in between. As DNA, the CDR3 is TGTGCCACCAGCAGAGATACCAATGAGCAGTTCTTC. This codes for CATSRDTNEQFF.

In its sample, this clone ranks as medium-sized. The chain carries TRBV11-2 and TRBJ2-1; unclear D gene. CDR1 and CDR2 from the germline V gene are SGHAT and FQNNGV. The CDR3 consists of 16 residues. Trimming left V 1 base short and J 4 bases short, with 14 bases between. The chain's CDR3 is CASSLAGVSFYNEQFF. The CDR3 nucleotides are TGTGCCAGCAGCTTAGCAGGTGTTAGCTTTTACAATGAGCAGTTCTTC.

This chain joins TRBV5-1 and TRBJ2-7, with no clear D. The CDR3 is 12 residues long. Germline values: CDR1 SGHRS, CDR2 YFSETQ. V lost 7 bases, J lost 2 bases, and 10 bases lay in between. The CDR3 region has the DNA TGCGCCAGCTGGGCAGACCCCTACGAGCAGTACTTC. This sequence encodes CASWADPYEQYF.

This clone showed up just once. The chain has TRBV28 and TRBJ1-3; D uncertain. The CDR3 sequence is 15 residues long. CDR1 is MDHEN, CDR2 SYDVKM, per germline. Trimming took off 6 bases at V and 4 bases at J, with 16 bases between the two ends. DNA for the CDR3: TGTGCCAGCAGGCCCCGAGCATCCCGGGGAAACACCATATATTTT. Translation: CASRPRASRGNTIYF.

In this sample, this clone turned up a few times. The CDR3 here is CASGLAGVLDEQFF. In DNA, the CDR3 is TGTGCCAGTGGACTAGCGGGAGTTCTCGATGAGCAGTTCTTC. The J gene is TRBJ2-1, the V gene TRBV19, with 13 positions matching TRBD2. Losses at the gene ends were 8 bases for V and 8 bases for J; bases not matched to a gene: 6. The CDR3 has 14 amino acids. Germline V CDR1 and CDR2: LNHDA, SQIVND (reference sequence).

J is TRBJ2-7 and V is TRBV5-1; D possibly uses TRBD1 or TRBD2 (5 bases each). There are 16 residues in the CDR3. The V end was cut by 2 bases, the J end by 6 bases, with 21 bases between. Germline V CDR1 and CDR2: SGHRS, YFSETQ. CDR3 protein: CASSFSQVGVLREQYF. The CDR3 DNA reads TGCGCCAGCAGCTTCTCTCAAGTGGGGGTACTCCGCGAGCAGTACTTC.

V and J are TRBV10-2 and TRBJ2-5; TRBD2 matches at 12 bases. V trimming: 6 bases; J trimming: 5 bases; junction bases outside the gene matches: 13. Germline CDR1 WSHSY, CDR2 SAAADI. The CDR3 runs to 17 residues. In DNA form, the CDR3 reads TGCGCCAGCAGGTGGGGGCTAGCGGGAGGGCCGCGTGAGACCCAGTACTTC. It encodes CASRWGLAGGPRETQYF.

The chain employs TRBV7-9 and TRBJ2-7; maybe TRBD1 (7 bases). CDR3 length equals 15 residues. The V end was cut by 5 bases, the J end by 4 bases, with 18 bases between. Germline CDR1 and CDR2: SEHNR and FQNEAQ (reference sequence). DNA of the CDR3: TGTGCCAGCAGCACCCAGGGGGGCGCGGGGTACGAGCAGTACTTC. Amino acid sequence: CASSTQGGAGYEQYF. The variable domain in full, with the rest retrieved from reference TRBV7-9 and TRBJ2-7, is DTGVSQNPRHKITKRGQNVTFRCDPISEHNRLYWYRQTLGQGPEFLTYFQNEAQLEKSRLLSDRFSAERPKGSFSTLEIQRTEQGDSAMYLCASSTQGGAGYEQYFGPGTRLTVT.

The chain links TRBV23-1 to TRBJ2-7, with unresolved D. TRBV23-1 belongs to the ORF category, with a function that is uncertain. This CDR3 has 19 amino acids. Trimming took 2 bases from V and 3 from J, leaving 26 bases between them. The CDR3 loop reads CASSQRLDTPTTPYYEQYF. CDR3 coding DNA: TGCGCCAGCAGTCAAAGGTTAGACACGCCGACCACTCCCTACTACGAGCAGTACTTC.